This is a list of T cell receptor beta chains from one sample in a study of blood T cells in healthy people across ages. TCRdb re-called the 5' RACE reads with MiXCR, one entry per CDR3 protein. This sample has roughly 1,800,000 distinct CDR3 sequences, with approximately 50% found just once. Sequencing was performed on blood. The source is a woman aged 40-49 years in good health. CDR3s include the opening cysteine and the closing phenylalanine or tryptophan. The D gene is left open where the match is weak. Part of the rows lack a size; the others show once, few, many or a class for expanded clones.

abundance	d_gene	v_gene	j_gene	CDR3nt	CDR3aa
-	-	TRBV29-1	TRBJ1-2	TGCAGCGTTGATCCAGGGAACTATGGCTACACCTTC	CSVDPGNYGYTF
-	-	TRBV5-5	TRBJ2-5	TGTGCCAGCAGCCTTACTCCGGGCTTCCAAGAGACCCAGTACTTC	CASSLTPGFQETQYF
-	-	TRBV5-5	TRBJ2-3	TGTGCCAGCAGCTTGTCAGATTCGGATACGCAGTATTTT	CASSLSDSDTQYF
few	-	TRBV6-5	TRBJ2-1	TGTGCCAGGGGCAGACTCCAATCCTACAATGAGCAGTTCTTC	CARGRLQSYNEQFF
few	-	TRBV6-2/TRBV6-3	TRBJ2-7	TGTGCCAGCAGTCACCAGACGCGTCCAGGCGAGCAGTACTTC	CASSHQTRPGEQYF
many	-	TRBV20-1	TRBJ1-4	TGCAGTGCTAGGACGGGTCGCTCGAGGGATGAAAAACTGTTTTTT	CSARTGRSRDEKLFF
-	-	TRBV11-2	TRBJ1-2	TGTGCCAGCAACATACACGGCGTGCGACCCTATGGCTACACCTTC	CASNIHGVRPYGYTF
-	TRBD2	TRBV27	TRBJ2-1	TGTGCCAGCAGTCCAGGGGGACTAGCGGGGAGCGAGCAGTTCTTC	CASSPGGLAGSEQFF
few	-	TRBV28	TRBJ2-5	TGTGCCAGCAGCCAACCGAGGTACCAAGAGACCCAGTACTTC	CASSQPRYQETQYF
-	TRBD2	TRBV25-1	TRBJ2-3	TGTGCCAGCAGTGATGCGGGGGGAATCACAGATACGCAGTATTTT	CASSDAGGITDTQYF
-	TRBD1	TRBV7-9	TRBJ1-4	TGTGCCAGCAGCTCCAACCTGGGACAGGGAGGCGAAAAACTGTTTTTT	CASSSNLGQGGEKLFF
-	-	TRBV29-1	TRBJ2-5	TGCAGCGTTGAGACTGGGGAGACCCAGTACTTC	CSVETGETQYF
few	-	TRBV5-1	TRBJ1-2	TGCGCCAGCAGCTTGGAGGCCAGGTCGCAGGACTATGGCTACACCTTC	CASSLEARSQDYGYTF
-	-	TRBV27	TRBJ2-1	TGTGCCAGCAGTGAGGGACTCCAGCAGTTCTTC	CASSEGLQQFF
-	-	TRBV27	TRBJ2-2	TGTGCCAGCAGTTTATCGGGTATGTCGGCGAGGAACACCGGGGAGCTGTTTTTT	CASSLSGMSARNTGELFF
-	TRBD1	TRBV7-2	TRBJ1-1	TGTGCCAGCAGCTTAAAGGGGGCCATGAACACTGAAGCTTTCTTT	CASSLKGAMNTEAFF
few	TRBD2	TRBV6-2/TRBV6-3	TRBJ2-1	TGTGCCAGCAGGGGAAGCGGGGGCTCCTACAATGAGCAGTTCTTC	CASRGSGGSYNEQFF